This entry concerns a single T cell receptor (beta chain). This sample was taken from a study of blood T cell repertoires in COVID-19. Repertoires were generated with immunoSEQ multiplex PCR, while TCRdb's copy carries only in-frame clones and drops some. This table holds fewer than 250,000 clones, almost 85% found once. V dropped 2 bases and J dropped 1; count of bases not matched to a gene: 4. Germline-derived CDR1 and CDR2 are GTSNPN and SVGIG (reference sequence). CDR3 length equals 14 residues. V usage is TRBV30 and J usage is TRBJ1-1; 7 nucleotides line up with TRBD1. This TCR was sampled from a woman between 40 and 50 years old with acute or convalescent COVID-19. The sample was peripheral blood. DNA for the CDR3: TGTGCCTGGAGTACGGGACAGTGGAACACTGAAGCTTTCTTT. Translated: CAWSTGQWNTEAFF.